The clone carrying this T cell receptor (beta chain) was observed a single time. The CDR3 extends over 16 amino acids. Per germline, CDR1 SNHLY and CDR2 FYNNEI. Trimming left V 7 bases short and J 0 bases short, with 13 bases between. Data came from immunoSEQ multiplex PCR; TCRdb stores just in-frame clones and leaves some out. The sample consists of around 360,000 clones, about 88% of them appearing once. This entry belongs to a study of blood T cell repertoires in COVID-19. Across the whole study: PBMCs, B-cell-depleted T cells, or T cells were the source of the cDNA or gDNA that made up the material.

Membership in each cohort depended on participant-reported clinical history. The TCR sequence derives from a woman in her twenties or thirties who had recovered from COVID-19. The sequenced sample was PBMCs or T cells enriched from blood (not recorded which). This chain connects TRBV2 to TRBJ1-6, with D tentatively TRBD1 (5 bases). The CDR3 sequence is CASKMGGSSYNSPLHF. In DNA form, the CDR3 reads TGTGCCAGCAAAATGGGGGGAAGCTCCTATAATTCACCCCTCCACTTT.